The 12 T cell receptor beta chains below all came from one sample that was sequenced in a study of early stage breast cancer tumors. TCRdb's table, derived via immunoSEQ multiplex PCR, lists solely in-frame clones and lacks some. The table lists about 72,000 clones, more than 65% of them singletons. Sequenced material: blood. The receptors were gathered from a person between 55 and 69 years old with breast cancer.

The J gene is TRBJ2-1, the V gene TRBV7-8, with D possibly being TRBD1 or TRBD2 (5 bases each). Germline V gene data show CDR1 as SGHVS and CDR2 as FQNEAQ. V lost 3 bases and J 13 bases, leaving 10 bases between the germline ends. The CDR3 sequence is 11 residues long. The CDR3 region has the DNA TGTGCCAGCAGCTTTGGCCGGGACCAGTTCTTC. Translated: CASSFGRDQFF.

The J gene is TRBJ2-7, the V gene TRBV9; D gene uncertain. Trimming stripped 0 bases from V and 0 bases from J, with 16 bases between. CDR3 length equals 17 residues. The germline V gene has CDR1 SGDLS and CDR2 YYNGEE. The CDR3 DNA reads TGTGCCAGCAGCGTAGCTGTTTCAGAGACGTTCTCCTACGAGCAGTACTTC. Translated, it gives CASSVAVSETFSYEQYF.

This clone occurred a few times. V and J are TRBV4-1 and TRBJ2-7; 8 bases match TRBD2. V trimming: 0 bases; J trimming: 0 bases; junction bases outside the gene matches: 7. This CDR3 is 17 amino acids long. CDR1 MGHRA and CDR2 YSYEKL come from the germline V gene. CDR3 sequence: CASSQDRDSGDSYEQYF. The CDR3 nucleotides are TGCGCCAGCAGCCAAGATCGGGATAGCGGGGACTCCTACGAGCAGTACTTC.

This clone was counted a single time. The gene calls are TRBV5-4 and TRBJ2-3; 13 nucleotides align to TRBD2. The junction had 7 bases not matched to a gene; V was cut back by 4 bases and J by 2 bases. This CDR3 is 17 amino acids long. Germline lookup yields CDR1 SGHNT and CDR2 YYREEE (reference sequence). The CDR3 DNA follows: TGTGCCAGCAGCCACCGACTAGCGGGGGGCGTCACAGATACGCAGTATTTT. It codes for CASSHRLAGGVTDTQYF.

This clone was found a few times. The chain combines TRBV5-1 with TRBJ1-2; 7 bases are a match to TRBD1. The germline CDR1 and CDR2 sequences are SGHRS and YFSETQ. This CDR3 spans 15 amino acids. J was trimmed by 2 bases and V by 3 bases; bases with no gene match: 7. The CDR3 sequence is CASSSEPGQNYGYTF. CDR3 DNA: TGCGCCAGCAGCTCGGAGCCGGGACAGAACTATGGCTACACCTTC.

This clone was recorded a few times. This sequence joins TRBV6-1 and TRBJ2-1, with 9 bases fitting TRBD2. Germline V gene lookup returns CDR1 MNHNS and CDR2 SASEGT. CDR3 length equals 16 residues. With 3 bases clipped from V and 4 bases from J, the junction kept 7 bases outside the gene matches. This CDR3 reads CASSESSGGFYNEQFF. In nucleotides, the CDR3 is TGTGCCAGCAGTGAGAGTAGCGGGGGATTTTACAATGAGCAGTTCTTC.

This chain links TRBV28 with TRBJ2-3; D is perhaps TRBD1 (10 bases). The V end was cut by 4 bases, the J end by 7 bases, with 33 bases between. The CDR3 has 20 amino acids. Germline V gene lookup returns CDR1 MDHEN and CDR2 SYDVKM. The CDR3 bases are TGTGCCAGCAGTTCTACGGGACAGGGGCCTAGCGGGATGGGTCGCAATACGCAGTATTTT. Translated, it gives CASSSTGQGPSGMGRNTQYF.

This clone has more than one count but fewer than ten. The chain carries TRBV4-1 and TRBJ1-4, with D unclear. This CDR3 is built from 15 residues. Trimming removed 4 bases at V and 7 bases at J, with 16 bases between. Germline CDR1 and CDR2: MGHRA and YSYEKL. The CDR3: CASSLPPPRGEKLFF. As DNA, the CDR3 is TGCGCCAGCAGCCTCCCTCCCCCCCGGGGTGAAAAACTGTTTTTT.

This sequence joins TRBV6-6 and TRBJ2-6; no clear D gene. V lost 5 bases to trimming and J lost 1 base, with 6 bases between them. The CDR3 covers 14 residues. The germline V gene encodes CDR1 MNHNY and CDR2 SVGAGI (reference sequence). CDR3 protein: CASSVPSGANVLTF. In DNA, the CDR3 is TGTGCCAGCAGTGTCCCTTCTGGGGCCAACGTCCTGACTTTC.

J is TRBJ2-2 and V is TRBV2; D is uncertain. V lost 11 bases and J lost 2, with 15 bases in between. The CDR3 is 14 residues long. Per germline, CDR1 SNHLY and CDR2 FYNNEI. The CDR3 region has the DNA TGTGCCTCCGCCCCGGGCCGCAACACCGGGGAGCTGTTTTTT. This gives the protein CASAPGRNTGELFF.

The chain uses TRBV28 and TRBJ2-7; tentative D call: TRBD1 (6 bases). The CDR3 has 15 residues. Germline CDR1 reads MDHEN; CDR2 reads SYDVKM. V gave up 2 bases and J gave up 5 bases, with 16 bases separating them. The CDR3 spells CASSLGDNRFHEQYF. The CDR3 DNA follows: TGTGCCAGCAGTTTAGGGGACAATCGCTTCCACGAGCAGTACTTC.

The genes are TRBV4-1 and TRBJ2-3, with D possibly matching TRBD2 (5 bases). Germline V CDR1 and CDR2: MGHRA, YSYEKL. The CDR3 is 16 amino acids. V was shortened by 0 bases and J by 5 bases, with 15 bases between the two germline ends. CDR3 bases: TGCGCCAGCAGCCAAGAAGGGCTAGCCCCTCAAGATACGCAGTATTTT. As protein: CASSQEGLAPQDTQYF.